The next 18 T cell receptor beta chains were all read from a single sample in a study of shared clonotypes between healthy human individuals. Sequencing was performed with immunoSEQ multiplex PCR; in TCRdb, only in-frame clones are kept and a portion is missing. The data contain roughly 530,000 clones, less than 96% of them singletons. Sequenced sample: naive CD4+ T cells sorted from blood. Indicated subset: CD45RA+ positively selected. The receptors were gathered from a woman in her twenties or thirties in good health.

The chain combines TRBV7-9 with TRBJ2-7; 9 positions match TRBD2. V was pared by 5 bases and J by 3 bases, with 8 bases of the junction left unmatched. The CDR3 length is 15 residues. Germline V gene lookup returns CDR1 SEHNR and CDR2 FQNEAQ (reference sequence). The CDR3 is CASSGMRGGNYEQYF. The CDR3 nucleotides are TGTGCCAGCAGCGGGATGCGGGGGGGGAACTACGAGCAGTACTTC.

This chain connects TRBV10-2 to TRBJ2-7; weak D call: TRBD2 (5 bases). This CDR3 comprises 14 residues. Germline loops: CDR1 WSHSY, CDR2 SAAADI. V lost 3 bases and J lost 3, with 12 bases in between. The CDR3 DNA is TGCGCCAGCAGTGATACTAGACCAAACTACGAGCAGTACTTC. Protein product: CASSDTRPNYEQYF.

The genes are TRBV28 and TRBJ1-3; perhaps TRBD1 as D (6 bases). Trimming cost V 4 bases and J 7 bases, with 17 bases left between them. CDR3 length: 15 amino acids. Germline V gene data show CDR1 as MDHEN and CDR2 as SYDVKM. The CDR3 DNA follows: TGTGCCAGCAGTTGGGGGGCAGGGGAGAGGAACACCATATATTTT. Its translation: CASSWGAGERNTIYF.

The V and J genes are TRBV27 and TRBJ1-5, with D unclear. CDR3 length equals 14 residues. From germline, CDR1 is MNHEY and CDR2 SMNVEV (reference sequence). The V end lost 3 bases, the J end lost 1 base, and 7 bases lay between the germline ends. The CDR3 sequence is CASSFSGSNQPQHF. CDR3 bases: TGTGCCAGCAGTTTTTCCGGCAGCAATCAGCCCCAGCATTTT.

The V gene is TRBV4-1, the J gene TRBJ1-5; 7 bases map to TRBD1. Per germline, CDR1 MGHRA and CDR2 YSYEKL. The CDR3 is made up of 15 amino acids. Unmatched junction bases numbered 5, after V lost 0 bases and J lost 6 bases. The DNA of the CDR3 is TGCGCCAGCAGCCAAGAGACAGGGTCGAGTCAGCCCCAGCATTTT. Amino acids: CASSQETGSSQPQHF.

The V and J genes are TRBV2 and TRBJ2-7, with 10 bases lining up with TRBD2. V dropped 9 bases and J dropped 4; count of bases not matched to a gene: 9. This CDR3 comprises 14 residues. In germline, CDR1 is SNHLY, CDR2 FYNNEI. CDR3 coding DNA: TGTGCCAGGAAAAAGCGGGAGGGCCTTTACGAGCAGTACTTC. This encodes CARKKREGLYEQYF. Variable domain in full (rest from reference TRBV2 and TRBJ2-7): EPEVTQTPSHQVTQMGQEVILRCVPISNHLYFYWYRQILGQKVEFLVSFYNNEISEKSEIFDDQFSVERPDGSNFTLKIRSTKLEDSAMYFCARKKREGLYEQYFGPGTRLTVT.

V is TRBV29-1 and J is TRBJ1-2; D gene ambiguous. The germline gives CDR1 SQVTM, CDR2 ANQGSEA. Trimming left V 7 bases short and J 2 bases short, with 8 bases between. This CDR3 spans 11 amino acids. CDR3 loop: CSAEINYGYTF. Here the CDR3 DNA reads TGCAGCGCCGAGATCAACTATGGCTACACCTTC.

The chain's CDR3 is CASSLGQTSGRGTDTQYF. CDR3 nucleotide sequence: TGTGCCAGCAGCTTAGGACAGACTAGCGGGAGAGGCACAGATACGCAGTATTTT. This chain joins TRBV7-2 and TRBJ2-3, with 12 positions matching TRBD2. Germline assignment: CDR1 SGHTA and CDR2 FQGNSA. The CDR3 runs 18 residues. V trimming: 1 base; J trimming: 1 base; junction bases outside the gene matches: 6.

This clone was seen only a few times. The rearrangement joins TRBV2 to TRBJ2-7, with D perhaps TRBD1 (7 bases). V dropped 8 bases and J dropped 1 base, with 12 bases sitting between them. Germline values: CDR1 SNHLY, CDR2 FYNNEI. CDR3 length: 13 amino acids. Here the CDR3 DNA reads TGTGCCAGCGGCGGGACAGAGTCCTACGAGCAGTACTTC. Translation: CASGGTESYEQYF.

This clone was observed a single time. This chain links TRBV6-1 with TRBJ1-5, with D hard to call. V lost 2 bases and J 0 bases, leaving 8 bases between the germline ends. CDR3 length equals 15 residues. Germline assignment: CDR1 MNHNS and CDR2 SASEGT. The CDR3 DNA is TGTGCCAGCAGTGAACGCGTTAATAGCAATCAGCCCCAGCATTTT. It encodes CASSERVNSNQPQHF.

The chain carries TRBV19 and TRBJ1-1; possibly TRBD1 for D (5 bases). The germline CDR1 and CDR2 sequences are LNHDA and SQIVND (reference sequence). V dropped 9 bases and J dropped 3 bases, with 11 bases sitting between them. The CDR3 length is 12 residues. For the CDR3, the DNA is TGTGCCAGCGGGGACCCTTACACTGAAGCTTTCTTT. Its translation: CASGDPYTEAFF. Drawing the rest from reference TRBV19 and TRBJ1-1, the complete variable domain is DGGITQSPKYLFRKEGQNVTLSCEQNLNHDAMYWYRQDPGQGLRLIYYSQIVNDFQKGDIAEGYSVSREKKESFPLTVTSAQKNPTAFYLCASGDPYTEAFFGQGTRLTVV.

The chain carries TRBV5-1 and TRBJ1-4, with D possibly TRBD1 on 6 matching bases. Germline V gives CDR1 SGHRS, CDR2 YFSETQ. Trimming took off 1 base at V and 5 bases at J, with 12 bases between the two ends. CDR3 length equals 15 residues. The CDR3 nucleotides are TGCGCCAGCAGCTTGACAGGGTTGGGAAATGAAAAACTGTTTTTT. Encoded protein: CASSLTGLGNEKLFF. The whole variable domain, remainder taken from reference TRBV5-1 and TRBJ1-4, is KAGVTQTPRYLIKTRGQQVTLSCSPISGHRSVSWYQQTPGQGLQFLFEYFSETQRNKGNFPGRFSGRQFSNSRSEMNVSTLELGDSALYLCASSLTGLGNEKLFFGSGTQLSVL.

The chain links TRBV7-9 to TRBJ2-6, with 11 nucleotides matching TRBD2. The trim removed 1 base at V and 0 bases at J, leaving 5 bases unmatched. Germline V gene lookup returns CDR1 SEHNR and CDR2 FQNEAQ (reference sequence). The CDR3 runs 19 residues. Written as DNA, the CDR3 is TGTGCCAGCAGCTTAGGACTAGCGGGGACTCTCTCTGGGGCCAACGTCCTGACTTTC. Translated, it gives CASSLGLAGTLSGANVLTF.

The rearrangement links TRBV7-3 to TRBJ2-3; D possibly uses TRBD1 or TRBD2 (5 bases each). This CDR3 contains 15 residues. Looked up from germline, CDR1 is SGHTA and CDR2 is FQGTGA. Trimming removed 4 bases from V and 1 base from J, with 12 bases in between. The CDR3 protein is CASSWGLGGTDTQYF. CDR3 nucleotides: TGTGCCAGCAGCTGGGGTTTGGGGGGCACAGATACGCAGTATTTT.

Note on this clone: This sample includes further DNA sequences coding for the same CDR3. The chain is built from TRBV7-9 and TRBJ2-2, with D possibly TRBD1 on 5 matching bases. V dropped 3 bases and J dropped 1 base, with 6 bases sitting between them. CDR3 length: 14 residues. In germline, CDR1 is SEHNR, CDR2 FQNEAQ (reference sequence). The CDR3 sequence is CASSLGRNTGELFF. The CDR3 nucleotides are TGTGCCAGCAGCTTGGGGCGGAACACCGGGGAGCTGTTTTTT. Full variable domain (remainder filled in from reference TRBV7-9 and TRBJ2-2): DTGVSQNPRHKITKRGQNVTFRCDPISEHNRLYWYRQTLGQGPEFLTYFQNEAQLEKSRLLSDRFSAERPKGSFSTLEIQRTEQGDSAMYLCASSLGRNTGELFFGEGSRLTVL.

The chain carries TRBV11-1 and TRBJ2-1; TRBD2 matches 12 bases. From germline, CDR1 is SGHAT and CDR2 FQDESV (reference sequence). The CDR3 is made up of 17 amino acids. Germline trimming cut 5 bases from V and 3 bases from J; bases unmatched to any gene: 8. CDR3 region: CASSRRTSGIIYNEQFF. In nucleotides, the CDR3 is TGTGCCAGCAGCCGAAGGACTAGCGGGATTATCTACAATGAGCAGTTCTTC. Based on the CDR3 plus reference TRBV11-1 and TRBJ2-1, the full variable domain is EAEVAQSPRYKITEKSQAVAFWCDPISGHATLYWYRQILGQGPELLVQFQDESVVDDSQLPKDRFSAERLKGVDSTLKIQPAELGDSAMYLCASSRRTSGIIYNEQFFGPGTRLTVL.

V usage is TRBV25-1 and J usage is TRBJ2-7; TRBD1 matches at 8 bases. The ends lost 5 bases at V and 5 bases at J; junction bases unmatched: 14. The CDR3 length is 16 residues. Looked up from germline, CDR1 is MGHDK and CDR2 is SYGVNS. CDR3 amino acids: CASSLTGVHGGDEQYF. DNA for the CDR3: TGTGCCAGCAGTCTGACAGGGGTCCACGGTGGCGACGAGCAGTACTTC.

The chain has TRBV27 and TRBJ2-4; D remains ambiguous. V shed 5 bases and J shed 0 bases, with 8 bases lying between them. Germline CDR1 MNHEY, CDR2 SMNVEV (reference sequence). The CDR3 runs 14 residues. The CDR3 sequence: CASSETIAKNIQYF. The DNA for the CDR3 is TGTGCCAGCAGTGAGACAATAGCCAAAAACATTCAGTACTTC.